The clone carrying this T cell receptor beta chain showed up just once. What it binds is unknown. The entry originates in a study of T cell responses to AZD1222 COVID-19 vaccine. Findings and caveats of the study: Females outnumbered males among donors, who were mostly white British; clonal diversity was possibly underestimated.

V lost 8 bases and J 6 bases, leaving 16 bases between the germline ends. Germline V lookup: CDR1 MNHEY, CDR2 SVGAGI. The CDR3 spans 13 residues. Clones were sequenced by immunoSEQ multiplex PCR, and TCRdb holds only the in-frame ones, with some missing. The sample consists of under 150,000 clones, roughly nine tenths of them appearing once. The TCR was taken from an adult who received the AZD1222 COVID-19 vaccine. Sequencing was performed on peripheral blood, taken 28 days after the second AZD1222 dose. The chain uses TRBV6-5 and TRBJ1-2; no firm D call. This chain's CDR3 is CASGRVNRNGYTF. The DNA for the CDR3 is TGTGCCAGCGGGAGGGTAAATAGAAATGGCTACACCTTC.